This TCR beta chain emerged from a study of graft-versus-host responses after intestinal transplantation. Overall study context: Among the recipients, all got anti-thymocyte globulin induction and then tacrolimus and steroids for roughly three years.

Responders (approximately 200,000, CFSE-labeled) met approximately 200,000 stimulators that were irradiated and violet-dye-labeled. Sorting was performed after the reaction on proliferating CFSE-low CD3+CD4+ and CD3+CD8+ responders. Profiled with immunoSEQ multiplex PCR; TCRdb holds only in-frame clones, not every one. The table records about 14,000 clones, approximately 36% of them present only once. Study-level results: Marrow from the recipient contained GvH clones, some of which had appeared first in ileum or blood.

Germline-derived CDR1 and CDR2 are MNHNS and SASEGT. Trimming removed 4 bases at V and 4 bases at J, with 16 bases between. CDR3 length: 15 residues. The specimen was alloreactive CD8+ T cells from a mixed lymphocyte reaction culture, collected before intestinal transplant. As for subset: CFSE-low proliferating T cells sorted from approximately six-day pre-transplant mixed lymphocyte reaction (GvH or HvG direction). The chain couples TRBV6-1 to TRBJ1-2; possibly TRBD1 for D (5 bases). This TCR derives from a human patient who received an intestinal transplant. CDR3 bases: TGTGCCAGCAGTGTAGCGACCGACAGTTTCTATGGCTACACCTTC. It yields the protein CASSVATDSFYGYTF.